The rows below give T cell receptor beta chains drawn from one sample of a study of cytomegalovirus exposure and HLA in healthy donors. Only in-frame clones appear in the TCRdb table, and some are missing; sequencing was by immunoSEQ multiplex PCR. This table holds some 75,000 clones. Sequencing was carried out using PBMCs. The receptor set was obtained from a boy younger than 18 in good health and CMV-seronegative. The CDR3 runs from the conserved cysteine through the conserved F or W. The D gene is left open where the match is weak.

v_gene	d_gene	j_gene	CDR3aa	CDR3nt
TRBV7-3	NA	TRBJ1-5	CASSLIDGANQPQHF	TGTGCCAGCAGCTTAATTGATGGGGCCAATCAGCCCCAGCATTTT
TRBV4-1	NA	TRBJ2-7	CASSQDVQGSYEQYF	TGCGCCAGCAGCCAAGATGTGCAGGGTTCCTACGAGCAGTACTTC
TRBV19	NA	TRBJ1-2	CASSAPGHQYNYGYTF	TGTGCCAGTAGTGCTCCGGGACACCAATATAACTATGGCTACACCTTC
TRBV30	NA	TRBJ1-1	CAWSRTHGNTEAFF	TGTGCCTGGAGTCGGACACATGGGAACACTGAAGCTTTCTTT
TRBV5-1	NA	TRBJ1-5	CASSPGSNQPQHF	TGCGCCAGCAGCCCAGGTAGCAATCAGCCCCAGCATTTT
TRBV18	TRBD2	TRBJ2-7	CASSPSGKTYEQYF	TGTGCCAGCTCACCCAGCGGGAAAACTTACGAGCAGTACTTC
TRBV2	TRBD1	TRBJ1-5	CASSVAQGRQPQHF	TGTGCCAGCAGTGTAGCACAGGGGAGACAGCCCCAGCATTTT
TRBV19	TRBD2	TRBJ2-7	CASSMKTSAYEQYF	TGTGCCAGTAGTATGAAAACTAGCGCCTACGAGCAGTACTTC
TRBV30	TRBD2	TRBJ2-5	CAWSVRKREMETQYF	TGTGCCTGGAGTGTACGTAAGCGGGAGATGGAGACCCAGTACTTC
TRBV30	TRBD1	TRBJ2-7	CAWSVGQGAYEQYF	TGTGCCTGGAGTGTGGGCCAGGGGGCCTACGAGCAGTACTTC
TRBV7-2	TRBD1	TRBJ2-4	CASSLTRQGAAKNIQYF	TGTGCCAGCAGCTTGACCCGACAGGGGGCTGCCAAAAACATTCAGTACTTC
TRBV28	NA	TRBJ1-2	CASNRAGYGYTF	TGTGCCAGCAATAGGGCGGGTTATGGCTACACCTTC
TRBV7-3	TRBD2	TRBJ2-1	CASSAPGLGFNEQFF	TGTGCCAGCAGCGCCCCCGGACTAGGTTTCAATGAGCAGTTCTTC
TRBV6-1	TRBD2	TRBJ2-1	CASSVAGGRNEQFF	TGTGCCAGCAGTGTAGCGGGGGGGAGAAATGAGCAGTTCTTC
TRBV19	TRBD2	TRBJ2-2	CASSVMGLASNTGELFF	TGTGCCAGTAGTGTCATGGGACTAGCGTCGAACACCGGGGAGCTGTTTTTT
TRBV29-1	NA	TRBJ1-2	CSVEDQNQVVYGYTF	TGCAGCGTTGAAGATCAAAACCAGGTTGTCTATGGCTACACCTTC
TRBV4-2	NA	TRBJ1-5	CASSHGNQPQHF	TGTGCCAGCAGCCACGGCAATCAGCCCCAGCATTTT
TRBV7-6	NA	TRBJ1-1	CASSPRTVLMNTEAFF	TGTGCCAGCAGCCCCCGGACAGTGCTAATGAACACTGAAGCTTTCTTT
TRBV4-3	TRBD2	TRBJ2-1	CASSLEVASGSIFNEQFF	TGCGCCAGCAGCCTGGAAGTGGCTAGCGGGAGTATCTTCAATGAGCAGTTCTTC
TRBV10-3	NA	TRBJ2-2	CAISGAVTGELFF	TGTGCCATCAGTGGGGCCGTCACCGGGGAGCTGTTTTTT
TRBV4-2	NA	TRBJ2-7	CASSQAGSRGEQYF	TGTGCCAGCAGCCAAGCTGGATCGCGGGGCGAGCAGTACTTC
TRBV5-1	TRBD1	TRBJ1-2	CASSAPGQQYGYTF	TGCGCCAGCAGCGCCCCGGGACAGCAGTATGGCTACACCTTC
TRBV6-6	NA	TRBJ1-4	CASSGDVNEKLFF	TGTGCCAGCAGTGGAGACGTGAATGAAAAACTGTTTTTT
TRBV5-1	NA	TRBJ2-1	CASSLSGLPYNEQFF	TGCGCCAGCAGCTTGTCGGGGTTGCCCTACAATGAGCAGTTCTTC
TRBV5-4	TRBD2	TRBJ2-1	CASSLSGSSDNEQFF	TGTGCCAGCAGCTTGAGCGGGAGTTCCGACAATGAGCAGTTCTTC
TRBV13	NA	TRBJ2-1	CASRSGTGNEQFF	TGTGCCAGCAGATCCGGGACTGGCAATGAGCAGTTCTTC
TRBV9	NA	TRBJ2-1	CASSVDLAVSYNEQFF	TGTGCCAGCAGCGTAGATTTAGCGGTCTCCTACAATGAGCAGTTCTTC
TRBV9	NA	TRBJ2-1	CASSVDTELYNEQFF	TGTGCCAGCAGCGTAGACACAGAATTATACAATGAGCAGTTCTTC
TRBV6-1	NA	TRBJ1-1	CASRGAGGTEAFF	TGTGCCAGCCGGGGGGCGGGGGGCACTGAAGCTTTCTTT
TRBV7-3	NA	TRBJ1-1	CASSLSGHTEAFF	TGTGCCAGCAGCTTATCAGGGCACACTGAAGCTTTCTTT
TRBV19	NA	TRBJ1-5	CASSSGQASQPQHF	TGTGCCAGTAGTAGTGGACAAGCTAGTCAGCCCCAGCATTTT
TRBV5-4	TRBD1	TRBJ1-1	CASSSGGSVTEAFF	TGTGCCAGCAGCTCAGGGGGCTCGGTCACTGAAGCTTTCTTT
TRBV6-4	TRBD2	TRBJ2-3	CASSDRGREDSTDKQYF	TGTGCCAGCAGTGACCGGGGACGGGAGGATAGCACAGATAAGCAGTATTTT
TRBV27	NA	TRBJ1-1	CASSPEGLSEAFF	TGTGCCAGCAGCCCCGAGGGTTTATCTGAAGCTTTCTTT
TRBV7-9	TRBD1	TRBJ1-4	CASSTPGQINEKLFF	TGTGCCAGCAGCACGCCGGGACAGATTAATGAAAAACTGTTTTTT
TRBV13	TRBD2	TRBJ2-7	CASSLIGLAGREQYF	TGTGCCAGCAGCTTAATAGGACTAGCGGGAAGAGAGCAGTACTTC
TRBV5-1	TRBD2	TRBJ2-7	CASSFVRAGVPTTYEQYF	TGCGCCAGCAGCTTTGTCAGGGCGGGGGTCCCTACGACCTACGAGCAGTACTTC
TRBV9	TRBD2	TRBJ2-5	CASSASGRSQETQYF	TGTGCCAGCAGCGCTAGCGGGAGGTCCCAAGAGACCCAGTACTTC
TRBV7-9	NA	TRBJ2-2	CASSRPQGNTGELFF	TGTGCCAGCAGCAGACCACAGGGGAACACCGGGGAGCTGTTTTTT
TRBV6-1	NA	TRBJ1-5	CASSARTNQPQHF	TGTGCCAGCAGCGCGCGGACTAATCAGCCCCAGCATTTT
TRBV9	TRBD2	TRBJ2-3	CASRTSGDSRDTQYTQYF	TGTGCCAGCAGGACTAGCGGGGACTCAAGGGATACGCAGTATACGCAGTATTTT
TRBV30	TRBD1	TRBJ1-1	CAWSVSPWDRRDTEAFF	TGTGCCTGGAGTGTATCCCCCTGGGACAGAAGAGACACTGAAGCTTTCTTT
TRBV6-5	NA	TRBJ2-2	CASSLITGELFF	TGTGCCAGCAGTTTAATCACCGGGGAGCTGTTTTTT
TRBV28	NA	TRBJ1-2	CASRGLGAGDGYTF	TGTGCCAGCAGGGGGCTGGGGGCAGGCGATGGCTACACCTTC
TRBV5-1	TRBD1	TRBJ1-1	CASSLEGAGNTEAFF	TGCGCCAGCAGCTTGGAGGGGGCAGGGAACACTGAAGCTTTCTTT
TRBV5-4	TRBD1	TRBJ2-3	CASSADRVLEDTQYF	TGTGCCAGCAGCGCGGACAGGGTTCTAGAGGATACGCAGTATTTT